This T cell receptor (beta chain) came from a study of blood T cells in healthy people across ages. Whole-study results and caveats: There were more naive CD4+ cells and higher diversity in long-lived donors than in aged donors. The study lacked donor CMV status, which possibly confounded expanded clonotype changes.

Remarks on this clonotype: What it recognizes is unknown.

Using a J-beta primer mix together with a sample-barcoded 5' primer, a second PCR was run for roughly 7 to 12 cycles. Via MiXCR, TCRdb re-called the 5' RACE reads, giving one row per CDR3 protein. The sample has about 640,000 distinct CDR3 sequences; roughly three fifths are singletons. Healthy Caucasian individuals from Russia aged roughly 6 to 90 served as donors. The specimen sequenced was blood. This TCR came from a man in his sixties in good health.

CDR3 residues: CASSQNGGGFGNEQFF. CDR3 DNA: TGTGCCAGCAGCCAAAATGGCGGGGGGTTTGGCAATGAGCAGTTCTTC. The rearrangement links TRBV4-2 to TRBJ2-1; 8 positions agree with TRBD2. The CDR3 consists of 16 residues. The ends lost 2 bases at V and 6 bases at J; junction bases unmatched: 9. CDR1 is LGHNA and CDR2 is YNFKEQ in the germline V gene.